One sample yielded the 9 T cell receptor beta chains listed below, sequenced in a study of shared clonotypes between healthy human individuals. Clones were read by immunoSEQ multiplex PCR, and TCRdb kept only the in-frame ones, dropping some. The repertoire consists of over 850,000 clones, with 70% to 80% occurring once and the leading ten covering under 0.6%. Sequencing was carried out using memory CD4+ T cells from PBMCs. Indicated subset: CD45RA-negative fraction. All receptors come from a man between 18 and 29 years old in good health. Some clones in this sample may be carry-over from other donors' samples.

The CDR3 DNA reads TGTGCCAGCAGTTCCGTCTATTCGAACACCGGGGAGCTGTTTTTT. Its translation: CASSSVYSNTGELFF. This chain connects TRBV28 to TRBJ2-2; no clear D. The CDR3 is made up of 15 amino acids. V was pared by 4 bases and J by 0 bases, with 9 bases between. Germline CDR1 and CDR2: MDHEN and SYDVKM.

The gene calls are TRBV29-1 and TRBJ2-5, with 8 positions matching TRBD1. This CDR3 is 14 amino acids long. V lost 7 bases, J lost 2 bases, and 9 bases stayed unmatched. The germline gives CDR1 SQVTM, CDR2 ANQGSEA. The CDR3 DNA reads TGCAGCGCGAGAGACAGGGGAATTCAAGAGACCCAGTACTTC. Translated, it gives CSARDRGIQETQYF.

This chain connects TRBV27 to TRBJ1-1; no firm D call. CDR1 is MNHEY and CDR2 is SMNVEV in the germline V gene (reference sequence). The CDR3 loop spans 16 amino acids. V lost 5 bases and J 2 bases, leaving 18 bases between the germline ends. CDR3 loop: CASSPPHRTSNTEAFF. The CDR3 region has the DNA TGTGCCAGCAGTCCACCACATCGGACCAGCAACACTGAAGCTTTCTTT.

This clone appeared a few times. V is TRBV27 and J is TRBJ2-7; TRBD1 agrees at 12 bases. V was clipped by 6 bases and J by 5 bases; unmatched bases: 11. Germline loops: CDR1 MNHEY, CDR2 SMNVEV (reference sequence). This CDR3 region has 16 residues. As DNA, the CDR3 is TGTGCCAGCAGACCCTTGGGGGGACAGGGGGCGAACGAGCAGTACTTC. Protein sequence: CASRPLGGQGANEQYF.

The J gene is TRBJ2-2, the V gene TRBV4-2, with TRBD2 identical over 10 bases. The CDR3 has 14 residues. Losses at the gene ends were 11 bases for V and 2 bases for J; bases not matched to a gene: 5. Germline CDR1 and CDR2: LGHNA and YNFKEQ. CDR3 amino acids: CAAGTSDNTGELFF. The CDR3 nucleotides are TGTGCCGCAGGGACTAGCGACAACACCGGGGAGCTGTTTTTT.

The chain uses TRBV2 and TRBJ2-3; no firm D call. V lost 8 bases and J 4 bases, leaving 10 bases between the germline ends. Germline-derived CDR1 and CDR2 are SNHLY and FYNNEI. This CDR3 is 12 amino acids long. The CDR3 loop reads CASYPGSDTQYF. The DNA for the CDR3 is TGTGCCAGCTACCCAGGTTCAGATACGCAGTATTTT.

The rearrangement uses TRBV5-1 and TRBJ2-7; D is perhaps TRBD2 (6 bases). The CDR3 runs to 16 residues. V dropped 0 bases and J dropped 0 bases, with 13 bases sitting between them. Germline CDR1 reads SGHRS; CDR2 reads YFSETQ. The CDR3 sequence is CASSLAPSVFSYEQYF. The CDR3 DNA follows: TGCGCCAGCAGCTTGGCTCCTAGCGTTTTCTCCTACGAGCAGTACTTC.

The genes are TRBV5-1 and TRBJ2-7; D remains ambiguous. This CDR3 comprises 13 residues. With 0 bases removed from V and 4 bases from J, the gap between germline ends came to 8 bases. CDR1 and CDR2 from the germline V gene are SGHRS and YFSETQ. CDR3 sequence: CASSLEDGYEQYF. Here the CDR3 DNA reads TGCGCCAGCAGCTTGGAGGACGGGTACGAGCAGTACTTC.

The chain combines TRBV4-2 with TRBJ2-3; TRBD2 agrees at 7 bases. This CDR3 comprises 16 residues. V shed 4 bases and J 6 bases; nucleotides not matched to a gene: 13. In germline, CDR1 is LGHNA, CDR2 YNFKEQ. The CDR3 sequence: CASSPRTSSGPDTQYF. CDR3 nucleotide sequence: TGTGCCAGCAGCCCCCGGACTAGTTCGGGGCCCGATACGCAGTATTTT.